The rows below give T cell receptor beta chains drawn from one sample of a study of blood T cell repertoires in COVID-19. The assay was immunoSEQ multiplex PCR, and TCRdb's table has in-frame clones only and misses some. The data show around 11,000 clones, 80% to 90% seen once. What was sequenced was peripheral blood. The receptor set was obtained from a human donor in a cohort sampled during active COVID-19. The CDR3 runs from the conserved cysteine through the conserved F or W.

CDR3 protein: CASSWTGGGETQYF
J gene: TRBJ2-5
V gene: TRBV27

CDR3 protein: CASSVGGTGSGYTF
J gene: TRBJ1-2
V gene: TRBV9

CDR3 protein: CASSPRTHTWNTEAFF
J gene: TRBJ1-1
V gene: TRBV11-2

CDR3 protein: CASSQELRDRAVGTEAFF
J gene: TRBJ1-1
V gene: TRBV4-3

CDR3 protein: CASSETDSLSPLHF
J gene: TRBJ1-6
V gene: TRBV28

CDR3 protein: CASSQDPVRWIEQFF
J gene: TRBJ2-1
V gene: TRBV4-2

CDR3 protein: CASSYSGGSYNEQFF
J gene: TRBJ2-1
V gene: TRBV6-5

CDR3 protein: CASSIRRLAGDTQYF
J gene: TRBJ2-3
V gene: TRBV19

CDR3 protein: CASSIPQQEFMNTEAFF
J gene: TRBJ1-1
V gene: TRBV19

CDR3 protein: CASSFTGGYTDTQYF
J gene: TRBJ2-3
V gene: TRBV5-1

CDR3 protein: CASSPDPSPVRGSSYEQYF
J gene: TRBJ2-7
V gene: TRBV18

CDR3 protein: CASSHGLGYTF
J gene: TRBJ1-2
V gene: TRBV4-1

CDR3 protein: CASSKTGMSNQPQHF
J gene: TRBJ1-5
V gene: TRBV6-5

CDR3 protein: CASGKGLAGVLRHYNEQFF
J gene: TRBJ2-1
V gene: TRBV5-1

CDR3 protein: CASTPGTGSNQPQHF
J gene: TRBJ1-5
V gene: TRBV6-6

CDR3 protein: CASTPDRGGWSPLHF
J gene: TRBJ1-6
V gene: TRBV6-6

CDR3 protein: CATSAVSGGIETQYF
J gene: TRBJ2-5
V gene: TRBV24-1

CDR3 protein: CASSLKGSGGVRSAFF
J gene: TRBJ1-1
V gene: TRBV27

CDR3 protein: CAWTPGVYGANVLTF
J gene: TRBJ2-6
V gene: TRBV30

CDR3 protein: CASSGQGAGSPLHF
J gene: TRBJ1-6
V gene: TRBV11-2

CDR3 protein: CASSLDRAGNSPLHF
J gene: TRBJ1-6
V gene: TRBV7-2

CDR3 protein: CASSEAGAYEQYF
J gene: TRBJ2-7
V gene: TRBV10-2

CDR3 protein: CASSLQSGGGTYEQYF
J gene: TRBJ2-7
V gene: TRBV7-2

CDR3 protein: CASSLYRGLYQPQHF
J gene: TRBJ1-5
V gene: TRBV28

CDR3 protein: CASSLINSNQPQHF
J gene: TRBJ1-5
V gene: TRBV28

CDR3 protein: CASNPTGVNTEAFF
J gene: TRBJ1-1
V gene: TRBV19

CDR3 protein: CASSYSAGNKNIQYF
J gene: TRBJ2-4
V gene: TRBV6-5

CDR3 protein: CASSLGFGTAVSGANVLTF
J gene: TRBJ2-6
V gene: TRBV5-8

CDR3 protein: CAWTPQGRTEAFF
J gene: TRBJ1-1
V gene: TRBV30

CDR3 protein: CASSQVQNTGELFF
J gene: TRBJ2-2
V gene: TRBV4-1

CDR3 protein: CASGGVYNEQFF
J gene: TRBJ2-1
V gene: TRBV19

CDR3 protein: CASSGISGGFSREQFF
J gene: TRBJ2-1
V gene: TRBV9

CDR3 protein: CASSYRGLAGDEQYF
J gene: TRBJ2-7
V gene: TRBV6-5

CDR3 protein: CASSSGGPGTYNEQFF
J gene: TRBJ2-1
V gene: TRBV11-3

CDR3 protein: CSARDRGLETQYF
J gene: TRBJ2-5
V gene: TRBV29-1

CDR3 protein: CASSRGQGATEAFF
J gene: TRBJ1-1
V gene: TRBV19

CDR3 protein: CASGGLRELFF
J gene: TRBJ2-2
V gene: TRBV5-1

CDR3 protein: CASSEEAGGFDEQFF
J gene: TRBJ2-1
V gene: TRBV6-1

CDR3 protein: CASSSYPGTGAEKLFF
J gene: TRBJ1-4
V gene: TRBV6-5

CDR3 protein: CASRPSSGIGYTF
J gene: TRBJ1-2
V gene: TRBV12-3/TRBV12-4

CDR3 protein: CATSSEGTSGGMGTDTQYF
J gene: TRBJ2-3
V gene: TRBV15

CDR3 protein: CASSGRSNTEAFF
J gene: TRBJ1-1
V gene: TRBV6-4

CDR3 protein: CASSRAGFGNTEAFF
J gene: TRBJ1-1
V gene: TRBV27